The clone carrying this TCR beta chain was found once. It may be a read error: a sequence one base away is much more abundant. These data come from a study of molecular identifiers for immune sequencing clone quantification. TCRdb itself ran the PCR reads through MiXCR, one entry per CDR3 protein. The profile shows about 630,000 distinct CDR3 sequences, roughly 27% of them singletons. CDR3 length equals 15 residues. Germline V gene lookup returns CDR1 MNHEY and CDR2 SVGEGT. V usage is TRBV6-2 or TRBV6-3 and J usage is TRBJ2-7; 10 nucleotides align to TRBD2. The source material was naive CD8+ T cells from blood, with Jurkat cell RNA spiked in. Subset reported: FACS-sorted CD8+CD4-CCR7+CD45RA+ naive T cells. The receptor's source is a human donor in good health. Some libraries in this study had Jurkat cell RNA spiked in. The CDR3 nucleotides are TGTGCCAGCAGTGCCCGGACTAGCGGCTCCAACGAGCAGTACTTC. Translating it yields CASSARTSGSNEQYF.